These T cell receptor beta chains were read from a single sample in a study of vaccination and CD4 T cells after COVID-19. TCRdb re-called the PCR reads with MiXCR, one entry per CDR3 protein. The table includes around 23,000 distinct CDR3 sequences, roughly two fifths detected once. These TCRs' antigens remain unknown. The starting material was CD4+ T cells from blood, cultured in vitro, obtained about 7 months after SARS-CoV-2 vaccination. Every receptor here comes from a human donor who had recovered from COVID-19. Each CDR3 is given with its conserved first and last residue. The D gene is left open where the match is weak. A row's size may be missing; if present it is once, few, many or a size class.

TRBJ2-7	TRBV4-2	few	TRBD2	TGTGCCAGCAGCCAAGATCTTAAGCGGGGACAGTACTTC	CASSQDLKRGQYF
TRBJ2-3	TRBV24-1	.	.	TGTGCCACCAAGGGTGAGGATACGCAGTATTTT	CATKGEDTQYF
TRBJ2-3	TRBV2	.	.	TGTGCCAGCGAACAAGGGAAGTTTACCCCCACAGATACGCAGTATTTT	CASEQGKFTPTDTQYF
TRBJ1-2	TRBV19	.	.	TGTGCCAGTAGTACATACTCGGGACCCAGGAGGTATGGCTACACCTTC	CASSTYSGPRRYGYTF
TRBJ1-1	TRBV20-1	.	.	TGCAGTGCTAGAGATGGACAGATCAACACTGAAACTTTCTTT	CSARDGQINTETFF
TRBJ1-6	TRBV28	.	TRBD1	TGTGCCAGCCGGGACAGGGGAGCCTCACCCCTCCACTTT	CASRDRGASPLHF
TRBJ2-3	TRBV20-1	.	TRBD2	TGCAGTGCCCTAACTTTAACTAGCGGAGACACAGATACGCAGTATTTT	CSALTLTSGDTDTQYF
TRBJ2-7	TRBV20-1	.	TRBD1	TGCAGTGCTAGAGCCCAGACAGGGGTTCCTTACGAGCAGTACTTC	CSARAQTGVPYEQYF
TRBJ2-7	TRBV28	.	.	TGTGCCAGCAGTATCCCAGGGGGGTCCTACGAGCAGTACTTC	CASSIPGGSYEQYF
TRBJ2-5	TRBV4-2	.	.	TGTGCCAGCAGCCAAGATTTTTTTGGGGTGCAAGAGACCCAGTACTTC	CASSQDFFGVQETQYF
TRBJ1-1	TRBV6-2/TRBV6-3	.	.	TGTGCCAGCAGTCCCCAGTACACTGAAGCTTTCTTT	CASSPQYTEAFF
TRBJ2-1	TRBV7-8	few	TRBD2	TGTGCCAGCAGACTATCGGGTAGCGGGTCCTACAATGAGCAGTTCTTC	CASRLSGSGSYNEQFF
TRBJ2-2	TRBV19	.	.	TGTGCCAGTAGTATAGGGCCAGGGGCTGGGGAGCTGTTTTTT	CASSIGPGAGELFF
TRBJ2-1	TRBV24-1	.	TRBD2	TGTGCCACCAGTGACCCGGGGTCCGGGACTAGTGGAATCGAGCAGTTCTTC	CATSDPGSGTSGIEQFF
TRBJ2-7	TRBV19	.	.	TGTGCCAGTAGTCCAACTCGGTCTAAGTCCTCCTACGAGCAGTACTTC	CASSPTRSKSSYEQYF
TRBJ2-1	TRBV20-1	.	TRBD2	TGCAGTGCTAGTCGGGGGGGACAAGTCTACAATGAGCAGTTCTTC	CSASRGGQVYNEQFF
TRBJ2-4	TRBV28	.	TRBD1	TGTGCCAGCAGTTACCGGACAGGGAGGAACATTCAGTACTTC	CASSYRTGRNIQYF
TRBJ1-5	TRBV24-1	.	TRBD1	TGTGCCACCAGTGACCGCGATAATTGGGCAGGGGGGAATCAGCCCCAGCATTTT	CATSDRDNWAGGNQPQHF
TRBJ2-3	TRBV28	.	.	TGTGCCAGCAAGTCGGGACAACCAGATACGCAGTATTTT	CASKSGQPDTQYF
TRBJ1-2	TRBV28	few	TRBD1	TGTGCCAGCAGCAGCCCAGGACAGGGATTGGGTGGCTACACCTTC	CASSSPGQGLGGYTF
TRBJ2-5	TRBV7-3	.	.	TGTGCCAGCAGCTTAACCAATACAGAGACCCAGTACTTC	CASSLTNTETQYF
TRBJ2-1	TRBV20-1	few	.	TGCAGTGCCATACCCCAGGTTGCGGGCAGTGAGCAGTTCTTC	CSAIPQVAGSEQFF
TRBJ2-1	TRBV20-1	.	TRBD2	TGCAGTGCCACCTTAGCGGGAGGGTATTACAATGAGCAGTTCTTC	CSATLAGGYYNEQFF
TRBJ1-1	TRBV11-2	.	.	TGTGCCAGCAGCTTATGGCAGGGGAACACTGAAGCTTTCTTT	CASSLWQGNTEAFF
TRBJ2-7	TRBV20-1	.	.	TGCAGTGCTAGAAAGGACAACAACGAGCAGTACTTC	CSARKDNNEQYF
TRBJ2-3	TRBV2	.	TRBD1	TGTGCCAGCAGTAAGGGACAGATGTCCGTTAATACGCAGTATTTT	CASSKGQMSVNTQYF
TRBJ2-2	TRBV20-1	.	.	TGCAGCGTGTTTGGAGGACCCACTACGAACACCGGGGAGCTGTTTTTT	CSVFGGPTTNTGELFF
TRBJ2-6	TRBV15	.	TRBD2	TGTGCCACCAGCAGAGGAGCGGGAGCTGGGGCCAACGTCCTGACTTTC	CATSRGAGAGANVLTF
TRBJ1-5	TRBV27	.	.	TGTGCCAGCAGTTTATCTGGCGTTCAGCCCCAGCATTTT	CASSLSGVQPQHF
TRBJ2-7	TRBV6-1	.	.	TGTGCCAGCAGTCGGACGGGTTCCTACGAGCAGTACTTC	CASSRTGSYEQYF
TRBJ1-6	TRBV2	medium-sized	.	TGTGCCAGCCGTAGCGCACGGGAATCACCCCTCCACTTT	CASRSARESPLHF
TRBJ2-7	TRBV20-1	few	.	TGCAGTGCAGGCGGGTTCAACTACGAGCAGTACTTC	CSAGGFNYEQYF
TRBJ1-5	TRBV19	.	.	TGTGCCAGTAACCAGGGGTCGCGGCAGCCCCAGCATTTT	CASNQGSRQPQHF
TRBJ2-6	TRBV24-1	.	.	TGTGCCACCAGTGACCCCGTGGCGGGACCGGCCAACGTCCTGACTTTC	CATSDPVAGPANVLTF
TRBJ2-2	TRBV6-1	.	TRBD1	TGTGCCAGCAGGGTTGCCGGGACAGGAGACACCGGGGAGCTGTTTTTT	CASRVAGTGDTGELFF
TRBJ2-7	TRBV5-1	.	.	TGCGCCAGCAGCTCCACGGCCGGTACCTACGAGCAGTACTTC	CASSSTAGTYEQYF
TRBJ1-1	TRBV25-1	.	.	TGTGCCAGCAGTGAATTTAGCGGGGACACTGAAGCTTTCTTT	CASSEFSGDTEAFF
TRBJ2-7	TRBV18	.	.	TGTGCCAGCTCAGTACAGGGTAGCTCCTACGAGCAGTACTTC	CASSVQGSSYEQYF
TRBJ2-3	TRBV5-4	.	TRBD2	TGTGCCAGCAGCTTGACTAGCGGCACAGATACGCAGTATTTT	CASSLTSGTDTQYF
TRBJ2-3	TRBV7-3	.	TRBD2	TGTGCCAGCAGCTTAGGGAGCGGGAGTATGAATACGCAGTATTTT	CASSLGSGSMNTQYF
TRBJ1-2	TRBV4-2	.	.	TGTGCCAGCAGCCACGACGGGAACTATGGCTACACCTTC	CASSHDGNYGYTF
TRBJ2-2	TRBV20-1	.	.	TGCAGTGCCGTCGGGACCTCCGGGGAGCTGTTTTTT	CSAVGTSGELFF
TRBJ2-7	TRBV19	.	TRBD2	TGTGCCAGTAGTTCGTTAGCGGGAGAAGAGCAGTACTTC	CASSSLAGEEQYF
TRBJ1-2	TRBV20-1	.	TRBD1	TGCAGTGCTAGAGGACAGGGGGCTAACTATGGCTACACCTTC	CSARGQGANYGYTF
TRBJ2-1	TRBV20-1	few	TRBD2	TGCAGTGCTAGGAAGTTTAGCGGGAGTTATGAGCAGTTCTTC	CSARKFSGSYEQFF
TRBJ1-2	TRBV7-9	.	.	TGTGCCAGCAGCTTGACTTCGGGCTCCCGGGGCAACTATGGCTACACCTTC	CASSLTSGSRGNYGYTF
TRBJ2-5	TRBV7-7	.	TRBD2	TGTGCCAGCAGCTCTAGCGGACAACAAGAGACCCAGTACTTC	CASSSSGQQETQYF
TRBJ1-5	TRBV6-1	.	.	TGTGCCAGCAGTGATGAGGTCGATCAGCCCCAGCATTTT	CASSDEVDQPQHF
TRBJ2-7	TRBV4-2	.	TRBD2	TGTGCCAGCAGCCAAGGACTAGCGGGGGGCTACGAGCAGTACTTC	CASSQGLAGGYEQYF
TRBJ2-3	TRBV27	.	TRBD2	TGTGCCACCCGAACTAGCGGGAGGGCCCGGGATACGCAGTATTTT	CATRTSGRARDTQYF
TRBJ2-1	TRBV7-9	.	.	TGTGCCAGCAGCCGAGGAGATAGGGAGCAGTTCTTC	CASSRGDREQFF
TRBJ2-7	TRBV1	.	.	TGCACCAGCAGCCATGTTACTCCGGGACAGGCTATGTACGAGCAGTACTTC	CTSSHVTPGQAMYEQYF
TRBJ2-7	TRBV7-9	few	TRBD1	TGTGCCAGCACCGTAGGAATAGGACAGGGGACCGAGCAGTACTTC	CASTVGIGQGTEQYF
TRBJ2-1	TRBV7-9	.	TRBD2	TGTGCCAGCAGCTTTACCCGACTAGCGAGCTCCTACAATGAGCAGTTCTTC	CASSFTRLASSYNEQFF
TRBJ2-7	TRBV7-2	.	TRBD1	TGTGCCAGCAGCTCCCAATTGGGGGGACAGGGGGCGGAAGAGCAGTACTTC	CASSSQLGGQGAEEQYF
TRBJ2-3	TRBV19	.	TRBD2	TGTGCCAGTAGTTATAAAATAGGGACTAGCGGGAGTACAGATACGCAGTATTTT	CASSYKIGTSGSTDTQYF
TRBJ2-1	TRBV20-1	.	TRBD2	TGCAGTGCTAGAGTCCCAGGACTAGCGGGAAACAATGAGCAGTTCTTC	CSARVPGLAGNNEQFF